These T cell receptor beta chains were read from a single sample in a study of HIV-infected children after antiretroviral therapy interruption. One entry per CDR3 protein results from TCRdb running MiXCR on the 3' RACE reads. The sample lists some 51,000 distinct CDR3 sequences; approximately 4.3% were seen once. The sequences come from CD45RA+ CD4+ T cells from PBMCs, pooled from several time points, collected from a donor given antiretroviral therapy, either interrupted or continuous. These receptors were taken from a pool of human donors with HIV. CDR3s include the opening cysteine and the closing phenylalanine or tryptophan. D genes are given only for firm matches. Clone size is given for some rows only: seen once, a few or many times, or a class if the clone is expanded.

clone size: medium-sized
J gene: TRBJ1-5
V gene: TRBV7-2
D gene: -
CDR3 protein: CASSSGAQPQHF
CDR3 DNA: TGTGCCAGCAGCTCAGGGGCTCAGCCCCAGCATTTT

clone size: -
J gene: TRBJ2-5
V gene: TRBV7-6
D gene: -
CDR3 protein: CASSLMIGSGETQYF
CDR3 DNA: TGTGCCAGCAGCTTAATGATTGGGTCTGGAGAGACCCAGTACTTC

clone size: many
J gene: TRBJ2-7
V gene: TRBV6-1
D gene: -
CDR3 protein: CASSEAVTTEQYF
CDR3 DNA: TGTGCCAGCAGTGAAGCTGTTACTACCGAGCAGTACTTC

clone size: -
J gene: TRBJ2-1
V gene: TRBV19
D gene: -
CDR3 protein: CASSRLQGLTYNEQFF
CDR3 DNA: TGTGCCAGTAGTCGATTACAGGGTCTCACCTACAATGAGCAGTTCTTC

clone size: few
J gene: TRBJ2-7
V gene: TRBV29-1
D gene: TRBD1
CDR3 protein: CSGSRGQGTYEQYF
CDR3 DNA: TGCAGCGGCTCCCGGGGACAGGGGACCTACGAGCAGTACTTC

clone size: many
J gene: TRBJ2-2
V gene: TRBV19
D gene: TRBD1
CDR3 protein: CASSRQGYTGELFF
CDR3 DNA: TGTGCCAGTAGCAGACAGGGCTACACCGGGGAGCTGTTTTTT

clone size: many
J gene: TRBJ2-5
V gene: TRBV20-1
D gene: -
CDR3 protein: CSARDLGGETQYF
CDR3 DNA: TGCAGTGCTAGAGATTTAGGCGGAGAGACCCAGTACTTC

clone size: -
J gene: TRBJ1-1
V gene: TRBV20-1
D gene: -
CDR3 protein: CSAVGIVNTEAFF
CDR3 DNA: TGCAGTGCTGTCGGCATCGTGAACACTGAAGCTTTCTTT

clone size: many
J gene: TRBJ1-1
V gene: TRBV30
D gene: -
CDR3 protein: CAGSRFMNTEAFF
CDR3 DNA: TGTGCCGGGAGCCGTTTCATGAACACTGAAGCTTTCTTT

clone size: many
J gene: TRBJ2-1
V gene: TRBV11-2
D gene: TRBD2
CDR3 protein: CASSPITSGGAHEQFF
CDR3 DNA: TGTGCCAGCAGCCCCATTACTAGCGGGGGGGCGCATGAGCAGTTCTTC

clone size: many
J gene: TRBJ1-1
V gene: TRBV11-2
D gene: -
CDR3 protein: CASSLDRGGTEAFF
CDR3 DNA: TGTGCCAGCAGCTTAGACAGGGGAGGCACTGAAGCTTTCTTT

clone size: many
J gene: TRBJ1-6
V gene: TRBV28
D gene: -
CDR3 protein: CASFLHSPLHF
CDR3 DNA: TGTGCCAGTTTTCTCCATTCACCCCTCCACTTT

clone size: many
J gene: TRBJ1-2
V gene: TRBV10-3
D gene: TRBD1
CDR3 protein: CAISDGQGAWGYTF
CDR3 DNA: TGTGCCATCAGTGACGGACAGGGGGCTTGGGGCTACACCTTC

clone size: -
J gene: TRBJ2-7
V gene: TRBV6-1
D gene: -
CDR3 protein: CASVDGGPPYEQYF
CDR3 DNA: TGTGCCAGCGTTGATGGGGGACCACCCTACGAGCAGTACTTC

clone size: many
J gene: TRBJ2-1
V gene: TRBV2
D gene: TRBD2
CDR3 protein: CAGSTEAGGGNEQFF
CDR3 DNA: TGTGCCGGATCCACGGAAGCGGGGGGGGGCAATGAGCAGTTCTTC

clone size: many
J gene: TRBJ2-6
V gene: TRBV3-1
D gene: -
CDR3 protein: CASMRSSGANVLTF
CDR3 DNA: TGTGCCAGCATGAGGAGCTCTGGGGCCAACGTCCTGACTTTC

clone size: -
J gene: TRBJ1-2
V gene: TRBV11-2
D gene: TRBD1
CDR3 protein: CASSHIRDSTYGYTF
CDR3 DNA: TGTGCCAGCAGCCACATCCGGGACAGCACCTATGGCTACACCTTC

clone size: many
J gene: TRBJ2-7
V gene: TRBV3-1
D gene: TRBD2
CDR3 protein: CASTKKRGGYEQYF
CDR3 DNA: TGTGCCAGCACCAAAAAACGGGGGGGCTACGAGCAGTACTTC

clone size: many
J gene: TRBJ1-6
V gene: TRBV23-1
D gene: -
CDR3 protein: CASGRQLNSPLHF
CDR3 DNA: TGCGCCAGCGGGCGGCAGTTAAATTCACCCCTCCACTTT

clone size: many
J gene: TRBJ1-2
V gene: TRBV20-1
D gene: TRBD1
CDR3 protein: CSATPTGGGYTF
CDR3 DNA: TGCAGTGCTACCCCCACAGGGGGTGGCTACACCTTC

clone size: many
J gene: TRBJ2-7
V gene: TRBV20-1
D gene: TRBD1
CDR3 protein: CSARAPGTGDEQYF
CDR3 DNA: TGCAGTGCTAGGGCACCCGGGACAGGGGACGAGCAGTACTTC

clone size: many
J gene: TRBJ1-1
V gene: TRBV30
D gene: -
CDR3 protein: CAWMALQTEAFF
CDR3 DNA: TGTGCCTGGATGGCCCTCCAGACTGAAGCTTTCTTT

clone size: -
J gene: TRBJ2-7
V gene: TRBV6-5
D gene: -
CDR3 protein: CASIRTQGSYEQYF
CDR3 DNA: TGTGCCAGCATCCGGACCCAAGGATCGTACGAGCAGTACTTC

clone size: many
J gene: TRBJ1-1
V gene: TRBV6-4
D gene: -
CDR3 protein: CASSDYENTEAFF
CDR3 DNA: TGTGCCAGCAGTGACTATGAGAACACTGAAGCTTTCTTT

clone size: many
J gene: TRBJ2-5
V gene: TRBV5-1
D gene: -
CDR3 protein: CASRSDREGETQYF
CDR3 DNA: TGCGCCAGCAGGTCCGACAGGGAGGGAGAGACCCAGTACTTC

clone size: many
J gene: TRBJ2-7
V gene: TRBV3-2
D gene: -
CDR3 protein: CASRQEVGAGEQYF
CDR3 DNA: TGTGCCAGCAGGCAAGAGGTTGGCGCCGGCGAGCAGTACTTC

clone size: many
J gene: TRBJ1-6
V gene: TRBV12-3/TRBV12-4
D gene: -
CDR3 protein: CASSFRDLRNSPLHF
CDR3 DNA: TGTGCCAGCAGTTTCAGGGACCTGCGGAATTCACCCCTCCACTTT

clone size: many
J gene: TRBJ2-4
V gene: TRBV2
D gene: -
CDR3 protein: CASMGESRHIQYF
CDR3 DNA: TGTGCCAGCATGGGGGAATCTCGACACATTCAGTACTTC

clone size: many
J gene: TRBJ2-1
V gene: TRBV19
D gene: TRBD2
CDR3 protein: CASSIGGGDAEQFF
CDR3 DNA: TGTGCCAGCAGTATCGGGGGGGGCGATGCTGAGCAGTTCTTC

clone size: many
J gene: TRBJ1-2
V gene: TRBV29-1
D gene: -
CDR3 protein: CSVQGRFYGYTF
CDR3 DNA: TGCAGCGTTCAGGGGCGTTTTTATGGCTACACCTTC

clone size: many
J gene: TRBJ2-7
V gene: TRBV5-1
D gene: -
CDR3 protein: CASSLPQVSYEQYF
CDR3 DNA: TGCGCCAGCAGCTTGCCACAGGTCTCCTACGAGCAGTACTTC

clone size: few
J gene: TRBJ1-1
V gene: TRBV12-5
D gene: -
CDR3 protein: CASGRDRRLGNTEAFF
CDR3 DNA: TGTGCTAGTGGACGCGACCGCCGTTTAGGGAACACTGAAGCTTTCTTT